This T cell receptor (beta chain) was obtained from a study of cytomegalovirus exposure and HLA in healthy donors. Findings and limits, study-wide: CMV serostatus stood as the only immune exposure information on hand. The study dropped some indistinguishable V segments, TRBV6-2 and TRBV6-3 among them. Some TCR beta chains (approximately 180 of them) were listed as cytomegalovirus-associated.

Primers included in the PCR were 60 Vbeta and 13 Jbeta primers. TCRdb's copy holds only in-frame clones and misses some; the assay was immunoSEQ multiplex PCR. The data contain 160,000 or so clones, 65% to 80% of them singletons. The ends were cut back, 0 bases at V and 5 bases at J, with 8 bases in the middle. The CDR3 covers 13 residues. Germline CDR1 and CDR2: SGHNT and YYREEE (reference sequence). Concerning this clone itself: The antigen is undetermined.

The sequencing sample was made of PBMCs. This TCR was sampled from a man between 40 and 49 years old in good health and CMV-seronegative. V usage is TRBV5-4 and J usage is TRBJ1-2, with D unresolved. CDR3 coding DNA: TGTGCCAGCAGCTTGGGACGGGAGTATGGCTACACCTTC. Amino acid sequence: CASSLGREYGYTF.